This T cell receptor beta chain was sequenced in a study of PD-L1 blockade in urothelial cancer. As for the study in general: Men with urothelial cancer arising in the bladder made up about 85% of the roughly 29 patients. Investigators checked blood 3 weeks (second dose) and 6 weeks after treatment start. Study-level results: Durable-benefit cases showed more tumor-associated blood clone expansion at 3 weeks.

Each patient gave between 1 and 8 samples of peripheral blood mononuclear cells, which were collected pretreatment and during treatment. This table comes from immunoSEQ multiplex PCR, and its TCRdb copy is limited to in-frame clones, with some not included. This table has 70,000 to 75,000 clones, 80% to 85% appearing once. Note on this clone: Its target is not known.

This TCR was recovered from a man between 65 and 85 years old with urothelial cancer. The sequences come from PBMCs, collected around atezolizumab (anti-PD-L1) treatment.

In DNA, the CDR3 is TGTGCCAGCAGTGAAGCATGGGGGCGGAATCAGCCCCAGCATTTT. It codes for CASSEAWGRNQPQHF. The rearrangement joins TRBV2 to TRBJ1-5; D may be TRBD1 (6 bases). Trimming removed 0 bases at V and 4 bases at J, with 10 bases between. Germline V gene sequence: CDR1 SNHLY, CDR2 FYNNEI. The CDR3 has 15 amino acids. The full variable domain, with the rest looked up from reference TRBV2 and TRBJ1-5, is EPEVTQTPSHQVTQMGQEVILRCVPISNHLYFYWYRQILGQKVEFLVSFYNNEISEKSEIFDDQFSVERPDGSNFTLKIRSTKLEDSAMYFCASSEAWGRNQPQHFGDGTRLSIL.